This paragraph covers one T cell receptor beta chain sequence. This record belongs to a study of T-cell memory formation after mild COVID-19. Each CDR3 protein gets one entry after TCRdb re-called the 5' RACE reads with MiXCR. The sample lists some 120,000 distinct CDR3 sequences, approximately 5.9% occurring once. Germline V CDR1 and CDR2: SGHKS, YYEKEE (reference sequence). The CDR3 covers 14 residues. The V end lost 2 bases, the J end lost 5 bases, and 13 bases lay between the germline ends. Sequenced input: PBMCs or a T cell subset sorted from them (not recorded which). This receptor was identified in an adult woman who had mild COVID-19 (a few samples of this study predate the infection). Cell type and time point are not known. The chain employs TRBV5-5 and TRBJ2-5; weak D call: TRBD2 (5 bases). CDR3: CASSLNGLAETQYF. CDR3 DNA: TGTGCCAGCAGCTTAAACGGCTTAGCGGAGACCCAGTACTTC.